A single sample is the source of the 9 T cell receptor beta chains below, sequenced in a study of T cells in localized non-small cell lung cancer. Assay: immunoSEQ multiplex PCR; the TCRdb copy retains only in-frame clones and omits some. Here the sample spans about 46,000 clones, approximately 80% being singletons. The source was peripheral blood mononuclear cells, collected before any cancer treatment. Every receptor here comes from a man between 40 and 70 years old with stage III lung adenocarcinoma.

The chain has TRBV7-8 and TRBJ1-5; TRBD1 aligns across 7 bases. V shed 5 bases, J shed 4 bases, and the junction held 8 bases outside the gene matches. The CDR3 is 15 amino acids. The germline V gene encodes CDR1 SGHVS and CDR2 FQNEAQ. The CDR3 bases are TGTGCCAGCAGCATACAGGGGTGGGTGAATCAGCCCCAGCATTTT. Translated: CASSIQGWVNQPQHF.

This chain links TRBV27 with TRBJ2-2, with 7 bases identical to TRBD2. The V and J ends lost 5 bases and 2 bases, in that order; junction bases with no gene match: 5. CDR3 length: 15 residues. CDR1 and CDR2 from the germline V gene are MNHEY and SMNVEV (reference sequence). The CDR3 DNA sequence: TGTGCCAGCAGTCCTCGACTAGCTAACACCGGGGAGCTGTTTTTT. Its translation is CASSPRLANTGELFF.

The chain links TRBV18 to TRBJ2-7; 7 nucleotides match TRBD1. This CDR3 is built from 13 residues. The germline gives CDR1 KGHSH, CDR2 LQKENI. V was clipped by 3 bases and J by 3 bases; unmatched bases: 2. The CDR3 DNA reads TGTGCCAGCTCACCCGGACAGGACTACGAGCAGTACTTC. Amino acids: CASSPGQDYEQYF. Full variable domain (remainder filled in from reference TRBV18 and TRBJ2-7): NAGVMQNPRHLVRRRGQEARLRCSPMKGHSHVYWYRQLPEEGLKFMVYLQKENIIDESGMPKERFSAEFPKEGPSILRIQQVVRGDSAAYFCASSPGQDYEQYFGPGTRLTVT.

This clone was observed a handful of times. The chain uses TRBV7-6 and TRBJ1-2, with TRBD1 as a possible D gene (5 bases). CDR3 length: 13 residues. Per germline, CDR1 SGHVS and CDR2 FNYEAQ. Between the trimmed V and J ends, which lost 5 bases and 2 bases, there was a span of 9 bases. The DNA for the CDR3 is TGTGCCAGCAGCCCTACAGGAAACTATGGCTACACCTTC. This sequence encodes CASSPTGNYGYTF.

The chain couples TRBV2 to TRBJ2-2; possible D gene TRBD2, 6 bases. The CDR3 totals 15 residues. V was shortened by 4 bases and J by 2 bases, with 11 bases between the two germline ends. Germline lookup yields CDR1 SNHLY and CDR2 FYNNEI. The CDR3 loop reads CASSGSGSNTGELFF. DNA for the CDR3: TGTGCCAGCAGTGGGAGCGGGTCAAACACCGGGGAGCTGTTTTTT. The whole variable domain, remainder taken from reference TRBV2 and TRBJ2-2, is EPEVTQTPSHQVTQMGQEVILRCVPISNHLYFYWYRQILGQKVEFLVSFYNNEISEKSEIFDDQFSVERPDGSNFTLKIRSTKLEDSAMYFCASSGSGSNTGELFFGEGSRLTVL.

This clone was seen only a few times. The chain uses TRBV30 and TRBJ1-1; 7 bases are a match to TRBD1. Trimming removed 0 bases from V and 5 bases from J; junction bases left unmatched: 6. From germline, CDR1 is GTSNPN and CDR2 SVGIG (reference sequence). There are 14 residues in the CDR3. The CDR3 bases are TGTGCCTGGAGTGTAATGACAGGGAGGACTGAAGCTTTCTTT. It yields the protein CAWSVMTGRTEAFF.

The chain links TRBV19 to TRBJ2-4; D call uncertain. V gave up 6 bases and J gave up 16 bases, with 25 bases separating them. CDR1 and CDR2 (germline): LNHDA, SQIVND (reference sequence). This CDR3 is built from 14 residues. For the CDR3, the DNA is TGTGCCAGTAGCTATTTAAAACATTCAGTACGGGTCTACTTC. Translated, it gives CASSYLKHSVRVYF.

The genes are TRBV29-1 and TRBJ2-1; maybe TRBD1 (6 bases). The V gene's germline CDR1 is SQVTM and CDR2 ANQGSEA. Between the trimmed V and J ends, which lost 5 bases and 5 bases, there was a span of 22 bases. The CDR3 runs to 16 residues. CDR3 DNA sequence: TGCAGCGTTTTCGGTAGGGAGACTTGGGACAACAATGAGCAGTTCTTC. This sequence encodes CSVFGRETWDNNEQFF.

The genes are TRBV19 and TRBJ2-7; D assignment may be TRBD1 or TRBD2 (6 bases each). The CDR3 extends over 16 amino acids. The V end lost 6 bases, the J end lost 0 bases, and 18 bases lay between the germline ends. In germline, CDR1 is LNHDA, CDR2 SQIVND (reference sequence). The CDR3 is CASRKDGGHFSYEQYF. CDR3 sequence (DNA): TGTGCCAGTAGGAAAGACGGGGGACACTTCTCCTACGAGCAGTACTTC. The full variable domain, its missing parts supplied by reference TRBV19 and TRBJ2-7, is DGGITQSPKYLFRKEGQNVTLSCEQNLNHDAMYWYRQDPGQGLRLIYYSQIVNDFQKGDIAEGYSVSREKKESFPLTVTSAQKNPTAFYLCASRKDGGHFSYEQYFGPGTRLTVT.